Here is one T cell receptor beta chain with its context. There are a few counts of this clone. This clone's antigen is unknown. One base away there is no much larger clone; base qualities are not given. This specimen comes from a study of blood T cell repertoires in COVID-19 (dated by TCRdb to about 2020). About the full investigation: Samples from collaborators originated in the United States, Italy and Spain and spanned both the acute and convalescent phases of COVID-19. The samples were drawn from the first 160 participants of the ongoing ImmuneRACE study and from more than 1,000 subjects provided by 6 global collaborators. The material from the prospective study consisted of cDNA or gDNA derived from T cells, B-cell-depleted T cells, or PBMCs. Where HLA class I and class II types were available, the types were taken from metadata supplied by the sample provider, not from assay-based typing. A de-identified subject ID, COVID-19 status, age in years and sex were almost always included in the sample metadata. The dataset comprised deeply sampled blood TCRbeta repertoires from subjects exposed to, actively infected with, or recovered from COVID-19. The repertoires were made available in a free public database intended to serve as a resource for research on the immune response to SARS-CoV-2. The investigation overall reported the following: How much clinical and demographic metadata was included differed by source and by participant, and the metadata was provided uncurated.

According to the germline V gene, CDR1 reads MNHEY and CDR2 reads SVGAGI. The junction shows trimming of 0 bases on V and 0 bases on J, plus 9 bases between the germline ends. The CDR3 holds 15 amino acids from the cysteine to the phenylalanine. Of all the DNA, just the CDR3 is kept, 45 bases in frame from base 1. The immunoSEQ Assay, a bias-controlled multiplex PCR, was used to amplify TCRbeta CDR3 regions from genomic DNA. From the authors' description of their analysis: Nucleated cell counts per sample were estimated from amplification of reference gene primers within the assay. To quantify the absolute abundance of each unique TCRbeta CDR3 rearrangement, sequence reads were collapsed and filtered. For each sample, productive Simpson clonality was calculated as the square root of Simpson's diversity index over productive rearrangements. Sourced from immuneACCESS, this table was stored by TCRdb with only in-frame sequences that have V and J called. A share of the clones is absent; for the studies checked, an unresolved V gene accounts for under half, and the remainder has no known explanation. From that table come the V and J calls and clone size; the DNA was used to work out D and trimming. The sample data list 90,000 to 150,000 clones, and 80% to 90% of these were observed just once. The ten biggest clones cover around 8% of the sample.

Another Seattle source contributed samples from volunteer blood donors who had recovered from COVID-19. Collaborating institutions collected whole blood in K2EDTA tubes following their own protocols. For TCRbeta analysis, collaborator samples were shipped as frozen whole blood, as isolated PBMCs, or as DNA extracted from either sample type. The clonotype was recovered from a man aged 65-85 years who had recovered from COVID-19. Sequencing was performed on peripheral blood. The chain couples TRBV6-5 to TRBJ2-7; a tentative D match to TRBD2 spans 5 bases. The DNA sequence is given as TGTGCCAGCAGTTACTCGGAGGCAGTCTCCTACGAGCAGTACTTC. The encoded protein is CASSYSEAVSYEQYF.